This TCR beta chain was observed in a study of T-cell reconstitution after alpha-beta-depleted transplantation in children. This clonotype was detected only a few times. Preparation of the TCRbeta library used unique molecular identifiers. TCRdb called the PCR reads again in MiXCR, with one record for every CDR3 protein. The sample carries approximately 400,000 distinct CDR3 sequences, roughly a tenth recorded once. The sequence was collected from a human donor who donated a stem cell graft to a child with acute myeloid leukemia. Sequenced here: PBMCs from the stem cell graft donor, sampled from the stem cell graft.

CDR3 sequence: CASSSPGDTQYF. The DNA for the CDR3 is TGTGCCAGCAGCTCCCCCGGAGATACGCAGTATTTT. J is TRBJ2-3 and V is TRBV7-2; D not certain. Trimming pared 4 bases from V and 5 bases from J, leaving 7 bases between. The CDR3 has 12 residues. Germline V gene lookup returns CDR1 SGHTA and CDR2 FQGNSA.